This TCR beta chain was identified during a study of blood T cells in healthy people across ages. Study-level results: Researchers judged that diversity estimates from one million T cells fell short of true values.

Concerning this clonotype: The antigen is unknown.

A J-beta primer mix and a sample-barcoded 5' primer were used in a second PCR of about 7 to 12 cycles. TCRdb reprocessed the 5' RACE reads via MiXCR and lists one record per CDR3 protein. This table holds around 1.5 million distinct CDR3 sequences, about 35% found once. Trimming removed 1 base from V and 5 bases from J, with 15 bases in between. The CDR3 extends over 15 amino acids. Germline-derived CDR1 and CDR2 are SGHDN and FVKESK. This chain connects TRBV14 to TRBJ2-7, with D unclear. The source of this sequence is a woman in her 30s in good health. Material: blood. This CDR3 reads CASSQGYRDTHEQYF. In nucleotides, the CDR3 is TGTGCCAGCAGCCAAGGATATAGGGATACCCACGAGCAGTACTTC.